Below, 27 T cell receptor beta chains from the same sample are listed, as sequenced in a study of blood T cell repertoires in COVID-19. Sequenced by immunoSEQ multiplex PCR; TCRdb stores in-frame clones only, minus some. This sample has a few hundred thousand clones, with around 89% found just once. The sequenced sample consisted of peripheral blood. Receptors were obtained from a woman in her sixties or seventies with acute or convalescent COVID-19.

The chain is built from TRBV19 and TRBJ2-1; 8 bases match TRBD1. V gave up 3 bases and J gave up 2 bases; unmatched junction bases: 12. The CDR3 extends over 18 amino acids. Germline V gene data show CDR1 as LNHDA and CDR2 as SQIVND (reference sequence). CDR3 in DNA: TGTGCCAGTAGTATGGAGATAAGGACAGGGAAGACCTACAATGAGCAGTTCTTC. It codes for CASSMEIRTGKTYNEQFF.

This chain connects TRBV2 to TRBJ2-1; tentatively, D is TRBD1 (6 bases). Germline V gene data show CDR1 as SNHLY and CDR2 as FYNNEI. Trimming left V 5 bases short and J 8 bases short, with 13 bases between. This CDR3 is built from 13 residues. CDR3 sequence reads: CASSPGVGYEQFF. The CDR3 region has the DNA TGTGCCAGCAGTCCAGGGGTAGGCTATGAGCAGTTCTTC.

The sample holds a few counts of this clone. This chain uses TRBV5-6 with TRBJ2-7; TRBD1 agrees at 7 bases. After removal of 4 bases from V and 0 bases from J, the junction contained 7 bases not matched to a gene. The CDR3 extends over 15 amino acids. From germline, CDR1 is SGHDT and CDR2 YYEEEE. CDR3 sequence: CASSDGQESSYEQYF. In DNA, the CDR3 is TGTGCCAGCAGCGATGGACAGGAGAGCTCCTACGAGCAGTACTTC.

The rearrangement joins TRBV13 to TRBJ1-1, with TRBD1 as a possible D gene (6 bases). The CDR3 is made up of 14 amino acids. Trimming shortened V by 5 bases and J by 1 base, and 11 bases separated the two germline ends. Germline CDR1 reads PRHDT; CDR2 reads FYEKMQ (reference sequence). CDR3 bases: TGTGCCAGCAGCACCCAGACAGGGAACACTGAAGCTTTCTTT. Translated, it gives CASSTQTGNTEAFF.

This sequence joins TRBV9 and TRBJ2-1, with TRBD2 as a possible D gene (6 bases). V lost 0 bases, J lost 5 bases, and 12 bases lay in between. The length of the CDR3 is 15 residues. Germline-derived CDR1 and CDR2 are SGDLS and YYNGEE. The CDR3 nucleotides read TGTGCCAGCAGCGTAGCCGGGGGAATCGACAATGAGCAGTTCTTC. Its protein is CASSVAGGIDNEQFF. Combining the CDR3 with reference TRBV9 and TRBJ2-1 gives the whole variable domain DSGVTQTPKHLITATGQRVTLRCSPRSGDLSVYWYQQSLDQGLQFLIQYYNGEERAKGNILERFSAQQFPDLHSELNLSSLELGDSALYFCASSVAGGIDNEQFFGPGTRLTVL.

The rearrangement joins TRBV28 to TRBJ2-7; TRBD2 matches 9 bases. V shed 10 bases, J shed 0 bases, and the junction held 7 bases outside the gene matches. CDR3 length: 14 residues. Germline CDR1 MDHEN, CDR2 SYDVKM. The CDR3 region is CATTSSGSSYEQYF. The CDR3 DNA reads as TGTGCCACCACAAGTAGCGGGAGCTCCTACGAGCAGTACTTC.

The rearrangement links TRBV15 to TRBJ2-1, with 8 bases identical to TRBD1. Germline values: CDR1 LNHNV, CDR2 YYDKDF (reference sequence). This CDR3 has 15 amino acids. V lost 3 bases to trimming and J lost 1 base; unmatched junction nucleotides: 2. The chain's CDR3 is CATSRTGASYNEQFF. CDR3 bases: TGTGCCACCAGCAGGACAGGGGCGTCCTACAATGAGCAGTTCTTC.

The chain links TRBV3-1 (or the pseudogene TRBV3-2) to TRBJ2-7; 8 bases match TRBD2. The junction had 5 bases not matched to a gene; V was cut back by 4 bases and J by 3 bases. Germline assignment: CDR1 LGHDT and CDR2 YNNKEL (reference sequence). The CDR3 spans 14 residues. In DNA, the CDR3 is TGTGCCAGCAGCCTCGGACTAGCCCTCTACGAGCAGTACTTC. Translation gives CASSLGLALYEQYF.

The V call is TRBV6-2 or TRBV6-3, the J call TRBJ2-7, with 7 positions matching TRBD2. The V gene end was trimmed by 1 base and the J gene end by 6 bases; junction bases not matched to a gene: 15. Germline CDR1 and CDR2: MNHEY and SVGEGT. The CDR3 extends over 17 amino acids. CDR3 sequence (DNA): TGTGCCAGCAGTTACTTGTATACCGGGACCCCGGGGGGCGAGCAGTACTTC. This encodes CASSYLYTGTPGGEQYF.

As DNA, the CDR3 is TGTGCCAGCAGCGTAGACGGGAGGAGTGCAGATACGCAGTATTTT. It specifies CASSVDGRSADTQYF. This chain connects TRBV9 to TRBJ2-3; 7 nucleotides align to TRBD2. Germline values: CDR1 SGDLS, CDR2 YYNGEE. This CDR3 has 15 amino acids. J gave up 4 bases and V 0 bases, and 5 bases lay outside the gene matches. The variable domain in full, with the rest retrieved from reference TRBV9 and TRBJ2-3, is DSGVTQTPKHLITATGQRVTLRCSPRSGDLSVYWYQQSLDQGLQFLIQYYNGEERAKGNILERFSAQQFPDLHSELNLSSLELGDSALYFCASSVDGRSADTQYFGPGTRLTVL.

The J gene is TRBJ2-1, the V gene TRBV28; D call uncertain. This CDR3 comprises 18 residues. Germline V CDR1 and CDR2: MDHEN, SYDVKM. Trimming left V 7 bases short and J 0 bases short, with 22 bases between. The CDR3 DNA reads as TGTGCCAGCATCCCCCCCGGCCAGGTAAAGAGCTCCTACAATGAGCAGTTCTTC. As protein: CASIPPGQVKSSYNEQFF.

The genes are TRBV28 and TRBJ2-3, with 10 nucleotides matching TRBD2. The germline CDR1 and CDR2 sequences are MDHEN and SYDVKM. J was trimmed by 4 bases and V by 7 bases; bases with no gene match: 14. The CDR3 totals 17 residues. The chain's CDR3 is CASTAGGLAGDSDTQYF. The DNA for the CDR3 is TGTGCCAGCACGGCCGGGGGGCTAGCGGGAGACTCAGATACGCAGTATTTT. Filled out from reference TRBV28 and TRBJ2-3, the complete variable domain reads DVKVTQSSRYLVKRTGEKVFLECVQDMDHENMFWYRQDPGLGLRLIYFSYDVKMKEKGDIPEGYSVSREKKERFSLILESASTNQTSMYLCASTAGGLAGDSDTQYFGPGTRLTVL.

The CDR3 DNA is TGTGCCAGCAGCCTAGTTAGCAATCAGCCCCAGCATTTT. Amino acids: CASSLVSNQPQHF. The chain recombines TRBV28 with TRBJ1-5; D not certain. V was cut by 6 bases and J by 0 bases, with 6 bases left in between. This CDR3 has 13 amino acids. Germline CDR1 is MDHEN and CDR2 is SYDVKM.

The chain has TRBV24-1 and TRBJ2-1; 7 positions agree with TRBD2. Germline V gene data show CDR1 as KGHDR and CDR2 as SFDVKD. The CDR3 extends over 14 amino acids. V lost 4 bases, J lost 9 bases, and 8 bases stayed unmatched. The CDR3 is CATSETGGAGEQFF. In DNA, the CDR3 is TGTGCCACCAGTGAAACGGGAGGAGCTGGTGAGCAGTTCTTC.

This rearrangement joins TRBV11-1 to TRBJ2-1; 14 nucleotides match TRBD2. The CDR3 covers 15 residues. Germline V lookup: CDR1 SGHAT, CDR2 FQDESV (reference sequence). J gave up 10 bases and V 6 bases, and 8 bases lay outside the gene matches. CDR3 DNA: TGTGCCAGCAGGCCACCGGGACTAGCGGGGGCGGAGCAGTTCTTC. Encoded protein: CASRPPGLAGAEQFF.

As DNA, the CDR3 is TGCGCCAGCAGTCAATGGTCCGGGGATTCACCCCTCCACTTT. Translation gives CASSQWSGDSPLHF. The rearrangement joins TRBV23-1 to TRBJ1-6; D is ambiguous. TRBV23-1 belongs to the ORF category, with a function that is uncertain. With 1 base removed from V and 8 bases from J, the gap between germline ends came to 9 bases. This CDR3 comprises 14 residues.

The chain recombines TRBV19 with TRBJ2-7; D is possibly TRBD1 (6 bases). The CDR3 has 14 residues. V shed 3 bases and J shed 6 bases, with 15 bases lying between them. Germline-derived CDR1 and CDR2 are LNHDA and SQIVND (reference sequence). Written as DNA, the CDR3 is TGTGCCAGTAGTATCGACAAACAGGGAAGCGAGCAGTACTTC. Its protein product is CASSIDKQGSEQYF.

The V and J genes are TRBV6-5 and TRBJ2-1; maybe TRBD1 (6 bases). CDR3 length equals 11 residues. The V and J ends lost 8 bases and 10 bases respectively, with 12 bases between them. Germline V gives CDR1 MNHEY, CDR2 SVGAGI. The CDR3 region has the DNA TGTGCCAGCCGGAGGCAGGGGGAGCAGTTCTTC. Its translation: CASRRQGEQFF.

This chain uses TRBV6-2 or TRBV6-3 with TRBJ1-3, with no clear D. The CDR3 sequence is 12 residues long. Trimming cost V 3 bases and J 4 bases, with 4 bases left between them. Germline V gene lookup returns CDR1 MNHEY and CDR2 SVGEGT. The CDR3 sequence is CASSYGGNTIYF. The CDR3 DNA reads as TGTGCCAGCAGTTATGGCGGAAACACCATATATTTT.

The J gene is TRBJ2-1, the V gene TRBV7-6; 7 positions match TRBD2. J lost 11 bases, V lost 7 bases, and 11 bases had no gene match. This CDR3 is 13 amino acids long. Germline V lookup: CDR1 SGHVS, CDR2 FNYEAQ. The CDR3 DNA is TGTGCCAGCACCCTCAGCGGGGATGGGCAGCAGTTCTTC. It specifies CASTLSGDGQQFF.

The chain combines TRBV3-1 (or the pseudogene TRBV3-2) with TRBJ2-6, with D uncertain. This CDR3 is 14 amino acids long. V gave up 0 bases and J gave up 4 bases, with 4 bases separating them. Germline CDR1 is LGHDT and CDR2 is YNNKEL (reference sequence). As DNA, the CDR3 is TGTGCCAGCAGCCAAGATATCGGGGCCAACGTCCTGACTTTC. Encoded protein: CASSQDIGANVLTF.

J is TRBJ2-1 and V is TRBV11-3; 11 bases are shared with TRBD1. CDR3 length: 16 residues. The V gene end was trimmed by 1 base and the J gene end by 4 bases; junction bases not matched to a gene: 3. Germline CDR1 SGHNT, CDR2 YENEEA. As DNA, the CDR3 is TGTGCCAGCAGCTTAGGGGACAGGGGGAAATACAATGAGCAGTTCTTC. It translates to CASSLGDRGKYNEQFF.

The chain employs TRBV9 and TRBJ2-1; 8 bases line up with TRBD2. Trimming took 0 bases from V and 8 from J; bases not matched to a gene: 10. The germline V gene encodes CDR1 SGDLS and CDR2 YYNGEE. CDR3 length equals 16 residues. CDR3 residues: CASSVGGGRSTDEQFF. CDR3 coding DNA: TGTGCCAGCAGCGTAGGGGGCGGGAGGAGTACCGATGAGCAGTTCTTC.

This clone was counted once. The chain couples TRBV5-1 to TRBJ2-3; a possible D gene is TRBD2 (6 bases). This CDR3 is 13 amino acids long. The V end lost 0 bases, the J end lost 6 bases, and 8 bases lay between the germline ends. The germline CDR1 and CDR2 sequences are SGHRS and YFSETQ. CDR3 sequence: CASSLERGDTQYF. In nucleotides, the CDR3 is TGCGCCAGCAGCTTGGAACGGGGGGATACGCAGTATTTT. Full variable domain (outside the CDR3, taken from reference TRBV5-1 and TRBJ2-3): KAGVTQTPRYLIKTRGQQVTLSCSPISGHRSVSWYQQTPGQGLQFLFEYFSETQRNKGNFPGRFSGRQFSNSRSEMNVSTLELGDSALYLCASSLERGDTQYFGPGTRLTVL.

The chain couples TRBV7-2 to TRBJ1-6, with 10 bases that match TRBD1. CDR3 size: 15 residues. The V segment lost 4 bases and the J segment 9 bases; nucleotides outside the gene matches: 6. Per germline, CDR1 SGHTA and CDR2 FQGNSA. The chain's CDR3 is CASSSTGTGVSPLHF. The CDR3 nucleotides read TGTGCCAGCAGCTCTACCGGGACAGGGGTTTCACCCCTCCACTTT.

This chain links TRBV3-1 (or the pseudogene TRBV3-2) with TRBJ2-2; TRBD2 matches at 14 bases. The CDR3 runs to 16 residues. Germline V gene lookup returns CDR1 LGHDT and CDR2 YNNKEL (reference sequence). V shed 3 bases, J shed 6 bases, and the junction held 3 bases outside the gene matches. CDR3 nucleotides: TGTGCCAGCAGCCAGACTAGCGGGGGGGCCGCCGGGGAGCTGTTTTTT. Its translation is CASSQTSGGAAGELFF.

The chain employs TRBV2 and TRBJ2-7, with 10 bases fitting TRBD1. Germline loops: CDR1 SNHLY, CDR2 FYNNEI. The CDR3 has 16 residues. J was trimmed by 4 bases and V by 6 bases; bases with no gene match: 12. The CDR3 bases are TGTGCCAGCAGCCCTCATCCGCCGGGACAGGGGTACGAGCAGTACTTC. Amino acid sequence: CASSPHPPGQGYEQYF.